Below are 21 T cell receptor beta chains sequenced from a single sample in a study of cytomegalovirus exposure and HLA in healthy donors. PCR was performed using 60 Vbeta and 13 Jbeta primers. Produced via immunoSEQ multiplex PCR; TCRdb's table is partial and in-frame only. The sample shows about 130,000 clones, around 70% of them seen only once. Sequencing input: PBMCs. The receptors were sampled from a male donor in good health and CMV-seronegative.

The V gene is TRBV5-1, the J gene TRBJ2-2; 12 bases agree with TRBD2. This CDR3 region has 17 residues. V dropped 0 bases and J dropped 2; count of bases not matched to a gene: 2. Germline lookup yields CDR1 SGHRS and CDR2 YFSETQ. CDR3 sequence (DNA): TGCGCCAGCAGCTTGGGCGGACTAGCGGGAAACACCGGGGAGCTGTTTTTT. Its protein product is CASSLGGLAGNTGELFF. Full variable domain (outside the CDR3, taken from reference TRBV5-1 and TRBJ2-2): KAGVTQTPRYLIKTRGQQVTLSCSPISGHRSVSWYQQTPGQGLQFLFEYFSETQRNKGNFPGRFSGRQFSNSRSEMNVSTLELGDSALYLCASSLGGLAGNTGELFFGEGSRLTVL.

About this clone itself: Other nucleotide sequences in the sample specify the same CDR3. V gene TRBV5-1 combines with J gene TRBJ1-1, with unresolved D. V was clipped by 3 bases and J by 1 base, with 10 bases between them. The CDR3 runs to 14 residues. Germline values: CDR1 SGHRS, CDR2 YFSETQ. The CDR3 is CASSSSGGNTEAFF. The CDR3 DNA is TGCGCCAGCAGCTCCTCCGGCGGGAACACTGAAGCTTTCTTT. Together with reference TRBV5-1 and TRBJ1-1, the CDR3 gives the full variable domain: KAGVTQTPRYLIKTRGQQVTLSCSPISGHRSVSWYQQTPGQGLQFLFEYFSETQRNKGNFPGRFSGRQFSNSRSEMNVSTLELGDSALYLCASSSSGGNTEAFFGQGTRLTVV.

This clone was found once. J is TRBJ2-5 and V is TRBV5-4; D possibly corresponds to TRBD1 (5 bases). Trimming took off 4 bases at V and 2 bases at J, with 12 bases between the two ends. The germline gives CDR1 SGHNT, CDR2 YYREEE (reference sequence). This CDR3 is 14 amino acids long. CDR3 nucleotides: TGTGCCAGCAGCATTACAGGACCTCAAGAGACCCAGTACTTC. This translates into CASSITGPQETQYF. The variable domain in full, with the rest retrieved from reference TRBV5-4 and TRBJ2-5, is ETGVTQSPTHLIKTRGQQVTLRCSSQSGHNTVSWYQQALGQGPQFIFQYYREEENGRGNFPPRFSGLQFPNYSSELNVNALELDDSALYLCASSITGPQETQYFGPGTRLLVL.

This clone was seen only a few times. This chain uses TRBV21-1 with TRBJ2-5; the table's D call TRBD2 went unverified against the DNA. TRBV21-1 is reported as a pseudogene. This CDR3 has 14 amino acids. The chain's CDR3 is CASSTTLPQETQYF. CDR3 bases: TGTGCCAGCAGCACTACACTACCCCAAGAGACCCAGTACTTC.

The CDR3 loop reads CASSALAANEKLFF. Here the CDR3 DNA reads TGTGCCAGCAGCGCCCTTGCAGCTAATGAAAAACTGTTTTTT. This chain uses TRBV9 with TRBJ1-4; no clear D gene. The germline V and J ends were trimmed by 3 bases and 3 bases, with 9 bases remaining between them. CDR3 length: 14 residues. Germline lookup yields CDR1 SGDLS and CDR2 YYNGEE.

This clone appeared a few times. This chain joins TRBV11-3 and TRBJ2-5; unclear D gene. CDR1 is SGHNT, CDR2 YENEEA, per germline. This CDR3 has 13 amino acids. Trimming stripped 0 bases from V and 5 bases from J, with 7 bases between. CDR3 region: CASSLDPGETQYF. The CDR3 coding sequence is TGTGCCAGCAGCTTAGATCCGGGTGAGACCCAGTACTTC.

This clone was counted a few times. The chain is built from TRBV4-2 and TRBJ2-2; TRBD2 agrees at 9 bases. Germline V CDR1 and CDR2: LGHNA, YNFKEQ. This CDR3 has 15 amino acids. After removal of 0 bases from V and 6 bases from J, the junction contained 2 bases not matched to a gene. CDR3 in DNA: TGTGCCAGCAGCCAAGAGGCGGGAGGGGCCGGGGAGCTGTTTTTT. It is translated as CASSQEAGGAGELFF.

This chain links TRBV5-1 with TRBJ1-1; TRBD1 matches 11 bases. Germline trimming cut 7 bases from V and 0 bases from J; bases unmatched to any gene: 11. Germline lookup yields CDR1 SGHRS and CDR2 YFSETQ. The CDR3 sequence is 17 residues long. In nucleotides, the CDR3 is TGCGCCAGCTCGGACAGGGGGCTCGAGAGGGTGAACACTGAAGCTTTCTTT. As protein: CASSDRGLERVNTEAFF.

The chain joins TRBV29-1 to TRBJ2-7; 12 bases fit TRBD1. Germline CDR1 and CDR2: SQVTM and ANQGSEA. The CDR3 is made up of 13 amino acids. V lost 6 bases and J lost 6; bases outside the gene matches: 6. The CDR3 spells CSVVPGQGAEQYF. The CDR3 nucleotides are TGCAGCGTGGTTCCGGGACAGGGGGCCGAGCAGTACTTC.

CDR3 DNA: TGTGCCAGCAGCTCGACAGGGGGTAATGAGCAGTTCTTC. This gives the protein CASSSTGGNEQFF. The V and J genes are TRBV7-9 and TRBJ2-1; 9 bases align to TRBD1. The V gene end was trimmed by 4 bases and the J gene end by 7 bases; junction bases not matched to a gene: 2. This CDR3 spans 13 amino acids. The germline CDR1 and CDR2 sequences are SEHNR and FQNEAQ (reference sequence).

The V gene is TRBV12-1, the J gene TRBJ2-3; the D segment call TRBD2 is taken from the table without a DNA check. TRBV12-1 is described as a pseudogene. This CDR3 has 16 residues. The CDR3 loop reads CASSFEREGGTDTQYF. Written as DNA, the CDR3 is TGTGCCAGCAGCTTTGAACGGGAGGGTGGCACAGATACGCAGTATTTT.

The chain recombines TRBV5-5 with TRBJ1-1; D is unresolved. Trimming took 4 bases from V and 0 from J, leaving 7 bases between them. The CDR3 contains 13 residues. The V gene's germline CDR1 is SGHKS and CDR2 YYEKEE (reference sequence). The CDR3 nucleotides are TGTGCCAGCAGCCCCGCTATGAACACTGAAGCTTTCTTT. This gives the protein CASSPAMNTEAFF.

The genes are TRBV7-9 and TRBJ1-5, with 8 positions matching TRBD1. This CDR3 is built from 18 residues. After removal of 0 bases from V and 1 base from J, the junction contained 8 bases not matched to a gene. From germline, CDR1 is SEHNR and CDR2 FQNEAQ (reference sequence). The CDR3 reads CASSLATGGYGSNQPQHF. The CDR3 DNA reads TGTGCCAGCAGCTTAGCAACAGGGGGGTATGGGAGCAATCAGCCCCAGCATTTT.

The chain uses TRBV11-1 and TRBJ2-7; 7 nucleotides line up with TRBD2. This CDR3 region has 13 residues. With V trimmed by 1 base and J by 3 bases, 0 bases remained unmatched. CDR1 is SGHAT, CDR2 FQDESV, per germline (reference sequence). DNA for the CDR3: TGTGCCAGCAGCTTAGGGGAGGGCTACGAGCAGTACTTC. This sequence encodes CASSLGEGYEQYF.

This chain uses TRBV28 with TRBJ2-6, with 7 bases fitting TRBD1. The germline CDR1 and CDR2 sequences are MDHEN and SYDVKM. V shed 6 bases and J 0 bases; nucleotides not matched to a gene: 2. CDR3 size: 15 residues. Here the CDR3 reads CASRSGGSGANVLTF. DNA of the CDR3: TGTGCCAGCAGATCAGGGGGCTCTGGGGCCAACGTCCTGACTTTC.

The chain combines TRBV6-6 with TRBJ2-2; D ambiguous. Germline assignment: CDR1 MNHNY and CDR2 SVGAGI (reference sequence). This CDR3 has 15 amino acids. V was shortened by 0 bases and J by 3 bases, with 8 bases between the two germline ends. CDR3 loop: CASSYSNIDTGELFF. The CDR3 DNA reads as TGTGCCAGCAGTTACTCGAACATCGACACCGGGGAGCTGTTTTTT.

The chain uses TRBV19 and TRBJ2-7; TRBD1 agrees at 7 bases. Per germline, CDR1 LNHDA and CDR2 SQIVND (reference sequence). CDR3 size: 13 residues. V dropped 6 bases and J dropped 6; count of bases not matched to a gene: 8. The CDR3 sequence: CASSPQGFGEQYF. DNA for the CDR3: TGTGCCAGTAGCCCACAGGGGTTCGGCGAGCAGTACTTC.

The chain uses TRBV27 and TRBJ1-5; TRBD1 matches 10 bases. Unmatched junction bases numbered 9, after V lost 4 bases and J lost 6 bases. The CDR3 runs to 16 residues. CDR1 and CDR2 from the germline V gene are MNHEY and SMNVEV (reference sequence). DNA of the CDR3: TGTGCCAGCAGTTCCAGCGGGACAGGGGTGGGTCAGCCCCAGCATTTT. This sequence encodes CASSSSGTGVGQPQHF.

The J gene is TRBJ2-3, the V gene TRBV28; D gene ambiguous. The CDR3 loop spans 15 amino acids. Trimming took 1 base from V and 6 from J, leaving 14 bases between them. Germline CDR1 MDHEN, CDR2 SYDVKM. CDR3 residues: CASSLFSVGSDTQYF. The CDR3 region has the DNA TGTGCCAGCAGTTTATTCTCGGTTGGTTCGGATACGCAGTATTTT.

The CDR3 region has the DNA TGTGCCAGCAGCTTAGTTGGCGGGAGTAGAGATACGCAGTATTTT. Translated, it gives CASSLVGGSRDTQYF. The chain joins TRBV7-8 to TRBJ2-3; 7 bases line up with TRBD2. CDR1 and CDR2 from the germline V gene are SGHVS and FQNEAQ. V shed 1 base, J shed 5 bases, and the junction held 6 bases outside the gene matches. This CDR3 comprises 15 residues.

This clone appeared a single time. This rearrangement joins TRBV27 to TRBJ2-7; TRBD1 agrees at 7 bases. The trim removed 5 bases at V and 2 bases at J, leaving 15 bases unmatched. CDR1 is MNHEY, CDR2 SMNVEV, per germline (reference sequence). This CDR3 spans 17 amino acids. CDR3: CASSLDTTGERTYEQYF. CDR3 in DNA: TGTGCCAGCAGTCTCGACACTACAGGGGAAAGAACCTACGAGCAGTACTTC.